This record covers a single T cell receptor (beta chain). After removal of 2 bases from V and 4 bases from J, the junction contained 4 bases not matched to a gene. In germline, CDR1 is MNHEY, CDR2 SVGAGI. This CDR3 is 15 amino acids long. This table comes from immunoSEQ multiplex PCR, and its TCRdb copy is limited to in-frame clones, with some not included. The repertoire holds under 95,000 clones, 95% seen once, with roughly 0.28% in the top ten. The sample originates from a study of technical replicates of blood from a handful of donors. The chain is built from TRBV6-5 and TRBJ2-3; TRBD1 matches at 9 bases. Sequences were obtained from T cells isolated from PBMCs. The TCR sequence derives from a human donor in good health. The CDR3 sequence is CASSYLGTGSDTQYF. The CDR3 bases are TGTGCCAGCAGTTACCTGGGGACAGGGTCAGATACGCAGTATTTT.